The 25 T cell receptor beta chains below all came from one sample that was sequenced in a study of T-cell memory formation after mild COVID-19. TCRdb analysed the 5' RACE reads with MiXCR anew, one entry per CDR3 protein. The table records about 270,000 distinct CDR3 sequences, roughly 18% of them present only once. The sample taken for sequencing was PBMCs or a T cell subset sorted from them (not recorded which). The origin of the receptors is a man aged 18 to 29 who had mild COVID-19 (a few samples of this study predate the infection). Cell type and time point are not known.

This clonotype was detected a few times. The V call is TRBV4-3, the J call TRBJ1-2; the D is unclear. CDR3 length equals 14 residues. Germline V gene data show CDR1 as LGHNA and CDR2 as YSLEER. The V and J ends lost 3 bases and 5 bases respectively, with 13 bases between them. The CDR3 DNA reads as TGCGCCAGCAGCCAGGATCGGGAGCCTTATGGCTACACCTTC. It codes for CASSQDREPYGYTF.

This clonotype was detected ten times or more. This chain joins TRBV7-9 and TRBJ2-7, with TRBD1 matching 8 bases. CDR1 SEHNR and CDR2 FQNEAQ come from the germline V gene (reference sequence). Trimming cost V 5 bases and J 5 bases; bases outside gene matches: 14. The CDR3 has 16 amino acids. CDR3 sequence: CASSQRGQGKFHEQYF. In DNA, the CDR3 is TGTGCCAGCAGCCAGCGCGGACAGGGCAAGTTCCACGAGCAGTACTTC.

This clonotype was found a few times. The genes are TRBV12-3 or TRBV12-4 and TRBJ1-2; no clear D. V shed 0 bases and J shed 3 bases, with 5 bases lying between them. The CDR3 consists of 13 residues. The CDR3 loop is CASSLARDYGYTF. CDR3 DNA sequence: TGTGCCAGCAGTTTAGCGAGAGACTATGGCTACACCTTC.

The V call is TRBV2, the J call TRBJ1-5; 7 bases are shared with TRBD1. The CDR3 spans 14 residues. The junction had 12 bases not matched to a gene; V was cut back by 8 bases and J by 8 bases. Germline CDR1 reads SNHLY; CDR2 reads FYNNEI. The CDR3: CASSYRGGDEPQHF. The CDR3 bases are TGTGCCAGCTCTTACAGGGGCGGCGATGAGCCCCAGCATTTT.

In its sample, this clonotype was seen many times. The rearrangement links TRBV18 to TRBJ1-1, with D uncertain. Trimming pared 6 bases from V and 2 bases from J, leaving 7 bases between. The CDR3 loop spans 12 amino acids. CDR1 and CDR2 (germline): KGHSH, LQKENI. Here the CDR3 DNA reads TGTGCCAGCTCCTTAGCCAACACTGAAGCTTTCTTT. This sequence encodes CASSLANTEAFF.

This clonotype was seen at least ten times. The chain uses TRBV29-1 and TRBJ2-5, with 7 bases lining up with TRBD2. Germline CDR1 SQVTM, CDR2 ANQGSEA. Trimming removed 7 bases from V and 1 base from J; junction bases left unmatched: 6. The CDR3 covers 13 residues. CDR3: CSAQGGIQETQYF. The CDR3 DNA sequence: TGCAGCGCCCAGGGAGGGATCCAAGAGACCCAGTACTTC. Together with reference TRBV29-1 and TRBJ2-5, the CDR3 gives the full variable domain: SAVISQKPSRDICQRGTSLTIQCQVDSQVTMMFWYRQQPGQSLTLIATANQGSEATYESGFVIDKFPISRPNLTFSTLTVSNMSPEDSSIYLCSAQGGIQETQYFGPGTRLLVL.

CDR3 sequence reads: CATTGTPKNIQYF. The CDR3 nucleotides read TGTGCCACCACCGGGACTCCCAAAAACATTCAGTACTTC. The chain has TRBV15 and TRBJ2-4, with D maybe TRBD2 (6 bases). CDR3 length: 13 amino acids. Germline CDR1 and CDR2: LNHNV and YYDKDF (reference sequence). Trimming left V 7 bases short and J 2 bases short, with 9 bases between.

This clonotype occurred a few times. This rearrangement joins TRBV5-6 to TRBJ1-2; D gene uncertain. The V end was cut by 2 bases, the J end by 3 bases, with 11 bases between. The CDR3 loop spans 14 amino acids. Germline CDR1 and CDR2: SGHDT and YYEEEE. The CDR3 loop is CASSLTLIHYGYTF. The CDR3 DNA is TGTGCCAGCAGCTTAACCTTAATTCACTATGGCTACACCTTC.

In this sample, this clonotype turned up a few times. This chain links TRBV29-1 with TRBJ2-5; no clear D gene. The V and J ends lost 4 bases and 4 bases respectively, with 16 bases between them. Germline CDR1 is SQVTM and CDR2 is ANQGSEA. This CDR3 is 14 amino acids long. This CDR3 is CSVVFMAPGETQYF. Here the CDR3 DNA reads TGCAGCGTTGTATTCATGGCCCCGGGAGAGACCCAGTACTTC.

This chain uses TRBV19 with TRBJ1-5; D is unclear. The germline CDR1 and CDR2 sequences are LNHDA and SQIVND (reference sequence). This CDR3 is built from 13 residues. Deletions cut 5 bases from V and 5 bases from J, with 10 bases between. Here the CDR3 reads CASSDGDDQPQHF. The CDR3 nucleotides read TGTGCCAGTAGTGATGGGGATGATCAGCCCCAGCATTTT.

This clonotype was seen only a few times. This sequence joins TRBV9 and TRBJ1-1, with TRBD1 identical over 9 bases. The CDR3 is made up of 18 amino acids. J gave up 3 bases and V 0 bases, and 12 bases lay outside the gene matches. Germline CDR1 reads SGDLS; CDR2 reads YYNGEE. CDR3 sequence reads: CASSVEGQGKKTDTEAFF. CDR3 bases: TGTGCCAGCAGCGTAGAGGGACAGGGAAAGAAGACAGACACTGAAGCTTTCTTT.

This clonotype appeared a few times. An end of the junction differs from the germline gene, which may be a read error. CDR3 coding DNA: TGTGCCAGCACTTTAGGGGGGTATGAGCAGTTCTTC. As protein: CASTLGGYEQFF. J is TRBJ2-1 and V is TRBV12-3 or TRBV12-4; perhaps D is TRBD1 or TRBD2 (6 bases each). The length of the CDR3 is 12 residues.

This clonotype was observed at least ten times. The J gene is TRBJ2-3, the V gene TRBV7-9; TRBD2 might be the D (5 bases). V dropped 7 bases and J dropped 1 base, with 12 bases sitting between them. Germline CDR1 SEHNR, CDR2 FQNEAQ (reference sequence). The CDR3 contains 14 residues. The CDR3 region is CASILDSGTDTQYF. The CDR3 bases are TGTGCCAGCATCCTAGATAGCGGCACAGATACGCAGTATTTT.

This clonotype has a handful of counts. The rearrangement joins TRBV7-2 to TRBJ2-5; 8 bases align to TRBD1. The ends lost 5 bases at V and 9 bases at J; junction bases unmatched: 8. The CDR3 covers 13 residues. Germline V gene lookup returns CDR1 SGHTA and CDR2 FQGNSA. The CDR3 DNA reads TGTGCCAGCAGCCCGGGACAGGCTGAGGCCCAGTACTTC. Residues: CASSPGQAEAQYF.

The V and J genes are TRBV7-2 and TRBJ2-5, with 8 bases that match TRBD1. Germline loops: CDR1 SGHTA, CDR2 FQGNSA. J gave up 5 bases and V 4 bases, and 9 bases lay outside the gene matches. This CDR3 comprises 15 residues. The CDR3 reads CASSSSPTGDETQYF. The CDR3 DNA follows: TGTGCCAGCAGCTCGTCACCGACAGGGGACGAGACCCAGTACTTC.

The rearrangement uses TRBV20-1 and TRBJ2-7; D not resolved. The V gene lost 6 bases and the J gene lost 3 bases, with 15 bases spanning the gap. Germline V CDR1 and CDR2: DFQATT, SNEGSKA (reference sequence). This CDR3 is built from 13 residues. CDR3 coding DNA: TGCAGTGCAACACCGATGGCCGACTACGAGCAGTACGTC. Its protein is CSATPMADYEQYV.

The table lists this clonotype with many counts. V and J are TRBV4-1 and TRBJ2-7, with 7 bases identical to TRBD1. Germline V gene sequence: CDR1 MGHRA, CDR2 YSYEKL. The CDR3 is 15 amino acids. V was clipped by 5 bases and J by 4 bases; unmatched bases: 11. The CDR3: CASSNYADRPYEQYF. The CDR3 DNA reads TGCGCCAGCAGCAACTACGCGGACAGGCCTTACGAGCAGTACTTC.

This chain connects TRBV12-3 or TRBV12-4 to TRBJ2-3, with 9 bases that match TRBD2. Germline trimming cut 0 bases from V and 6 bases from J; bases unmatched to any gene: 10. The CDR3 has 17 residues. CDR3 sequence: CASSLAVLAGLGDTQYF. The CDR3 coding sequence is TGTGCCAGCAGTTTAGCGGTCCTAGCGGGGCTAGGGGATACGCAGTATTTT.

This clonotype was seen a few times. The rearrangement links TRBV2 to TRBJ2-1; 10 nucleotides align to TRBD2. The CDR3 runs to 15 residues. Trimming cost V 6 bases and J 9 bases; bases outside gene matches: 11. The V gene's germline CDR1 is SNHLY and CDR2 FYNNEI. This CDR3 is CASSIERGGAGEQFF. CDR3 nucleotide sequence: TGTGCCAGCAGCATCGAGCGGGGGGGCGCTGGTGAGCAGTTCTTC.

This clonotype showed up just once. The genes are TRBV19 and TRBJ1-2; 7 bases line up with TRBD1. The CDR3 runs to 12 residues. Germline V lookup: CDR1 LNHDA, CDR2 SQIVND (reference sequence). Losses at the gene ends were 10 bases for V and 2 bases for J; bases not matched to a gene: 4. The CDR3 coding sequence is TGTGCCATTCAACAGGGGAACTATGGCTACACCTTC. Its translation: CAIQQGNYGYTF.

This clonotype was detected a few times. The CDR3 bases are TGTGCCAGCGAGGGGAGGGGCCGGACTGAAGCTTTCTTT. Amino acid sequence: CASEGRGRTEAFF. V and J are TRBV4-2 and TRBJ1-1; a weak D match, TRBD1 (5 bases). With 8 bases removed from V and 5 bases from J, the gap between germline ends came to 15 bases. Germline assignment: CDR1 LGHNA and CDR2 YNFKEQ. The CDR3 runs 13 residues.

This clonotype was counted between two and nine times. CDR3 amino acids: CASSAGMSTDTQYF. The CDR3 region has the DNA TGTGCCAGCAGCGCCGGGATGTCGACAGATACGCAGTATTTT. The chain combines TRBV6-4 with TRBJ2-3, with D perhaps TRBD2 (5 bases). Germline V gene sequence: CDR1 MRHNA, CDR2 SNTAGT. Trimming left V 6 bases short and J 3 bases short, with 13 bases between. The CDR3 loop spans 14 amino acids.

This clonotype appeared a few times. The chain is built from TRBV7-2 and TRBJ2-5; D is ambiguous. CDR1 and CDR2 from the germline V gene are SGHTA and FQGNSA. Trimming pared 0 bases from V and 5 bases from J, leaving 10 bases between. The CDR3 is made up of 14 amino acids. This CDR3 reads CASSLAPYPETQYF. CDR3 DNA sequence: TGTGCCAGCAGCTTAGCGCCTTATCCGGAGACCCAGTACTTC.

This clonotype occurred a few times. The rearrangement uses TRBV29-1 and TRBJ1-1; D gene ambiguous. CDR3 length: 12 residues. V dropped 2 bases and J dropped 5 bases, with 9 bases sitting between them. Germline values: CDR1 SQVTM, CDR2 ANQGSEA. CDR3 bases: TGCAGCGTTGAACCTACGGGAACTGAAGCTTTCTTT. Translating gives CSVEPTGTEAFF.

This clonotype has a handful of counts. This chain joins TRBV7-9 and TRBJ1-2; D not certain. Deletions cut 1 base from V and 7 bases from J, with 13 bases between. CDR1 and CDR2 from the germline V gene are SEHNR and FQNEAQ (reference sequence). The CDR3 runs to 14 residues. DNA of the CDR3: TGTGCCAGCAGCTTAGAGCCTCTTGCTCTTGGCTACACCTTC. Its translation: CASSLEPLALGYTF.